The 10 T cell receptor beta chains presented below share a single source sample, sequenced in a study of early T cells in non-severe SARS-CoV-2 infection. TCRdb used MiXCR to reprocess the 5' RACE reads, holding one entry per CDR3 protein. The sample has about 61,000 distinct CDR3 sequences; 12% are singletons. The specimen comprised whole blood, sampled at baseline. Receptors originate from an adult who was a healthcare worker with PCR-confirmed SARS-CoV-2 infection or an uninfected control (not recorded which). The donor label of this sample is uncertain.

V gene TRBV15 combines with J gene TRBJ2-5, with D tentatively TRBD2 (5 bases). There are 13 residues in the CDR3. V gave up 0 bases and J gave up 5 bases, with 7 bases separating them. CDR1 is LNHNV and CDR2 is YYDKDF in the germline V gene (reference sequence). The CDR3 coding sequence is TGTGCCACCAGCAGAGACGGGGTCGAGACCCAGTACTTC. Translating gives CATSRDGVETQYF.

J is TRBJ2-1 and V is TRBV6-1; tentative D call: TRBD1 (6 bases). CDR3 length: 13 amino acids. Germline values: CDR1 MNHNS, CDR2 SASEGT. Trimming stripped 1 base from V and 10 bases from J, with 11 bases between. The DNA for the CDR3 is TGTGCCAGCAGTGAAGGTTTGGGGGCGGAGCAGTTCTTC. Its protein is CASSEGLGAEQFF.

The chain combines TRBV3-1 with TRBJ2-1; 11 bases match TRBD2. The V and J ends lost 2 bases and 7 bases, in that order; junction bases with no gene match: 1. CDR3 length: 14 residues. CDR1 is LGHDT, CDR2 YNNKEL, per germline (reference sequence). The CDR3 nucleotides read TGTGCCAGCAGCCAAACTAGCGGGGGAAATGAGCAGTTCTTC. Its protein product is CASSQTSGGNEQFF.

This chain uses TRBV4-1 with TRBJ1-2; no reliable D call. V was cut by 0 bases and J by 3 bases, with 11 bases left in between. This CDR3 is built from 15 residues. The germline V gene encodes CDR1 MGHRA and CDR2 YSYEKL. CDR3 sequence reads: CASSQDAEFYYGYTF. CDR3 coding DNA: TGCGCCAGCAGCCAAGATGCAGAATTCTACTATGGCTACACCTTC.

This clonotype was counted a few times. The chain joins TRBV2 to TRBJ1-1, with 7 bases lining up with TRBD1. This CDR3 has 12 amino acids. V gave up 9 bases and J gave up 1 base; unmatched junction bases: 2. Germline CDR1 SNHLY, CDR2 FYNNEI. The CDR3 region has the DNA TGTGCCAGATGGGACAGGAACACTGAAGCTTTCTTT. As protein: CARWDRNTEAFF.

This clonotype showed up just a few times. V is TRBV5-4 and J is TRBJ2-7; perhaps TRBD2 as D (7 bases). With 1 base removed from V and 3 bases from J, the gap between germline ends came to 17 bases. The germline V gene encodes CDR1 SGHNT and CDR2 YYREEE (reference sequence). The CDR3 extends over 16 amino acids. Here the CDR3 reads CASSLSYGGLFYEQYV. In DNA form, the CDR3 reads TGTGCCAGCAGCTTGTCATACGGGGGGCTATTCTACGAGCAGTACGTC.

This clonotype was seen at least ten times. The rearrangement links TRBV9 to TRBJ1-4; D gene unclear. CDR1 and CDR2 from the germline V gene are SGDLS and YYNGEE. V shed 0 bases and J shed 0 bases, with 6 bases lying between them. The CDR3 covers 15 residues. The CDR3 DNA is TGTGCCAGCAGCGTAGAGGGTGCAACTAATGAAAAACTGTTTTTT. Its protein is CASSVEGATNEKLFF.

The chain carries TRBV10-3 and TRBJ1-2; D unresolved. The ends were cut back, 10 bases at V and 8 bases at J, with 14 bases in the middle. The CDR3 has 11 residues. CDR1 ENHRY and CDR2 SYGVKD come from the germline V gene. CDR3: CATRSGEGYTF. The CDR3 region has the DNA TGTGCCACCAGAAGCGGGGAGGGCTACACCTTC.

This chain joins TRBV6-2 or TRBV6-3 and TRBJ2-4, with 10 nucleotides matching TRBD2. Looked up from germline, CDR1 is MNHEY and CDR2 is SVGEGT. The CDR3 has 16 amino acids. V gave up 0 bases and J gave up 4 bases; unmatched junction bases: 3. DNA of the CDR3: TGTGCCAGCAGTTACTCAACTAGCGGGAAAAAAAACATTCAGTACTTC. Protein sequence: CASSYSTSGKKNIQYF.

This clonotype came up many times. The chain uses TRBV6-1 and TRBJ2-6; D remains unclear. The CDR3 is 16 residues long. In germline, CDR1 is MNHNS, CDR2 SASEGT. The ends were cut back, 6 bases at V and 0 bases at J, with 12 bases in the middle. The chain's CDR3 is CASRKATYSGANVLTF. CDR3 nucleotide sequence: TGTGCCAGCAGGAAGGCCACCTACTCTGGGGCCAACGTCCTGACTTTC.